This T cell receptor beta chain is drawn from a study of PD-1 blockade in classical Hodgkin lymphoma. Each and every patient relapsed after autologous stem cell transplantation, and patients got differing brentuximab vedotin exposure. The assay was immunoSEQ multiplex PCR, and TCRdb's table has in-frame clones only and misses some. There are about 90,000 clones in the sample; about nine tenths occur only once, and approximately 2.4% lies in the top ten. The V gene end was trimmed by 6 bases and the J gene end by 4 bases; junction bases not matched to a gene: 3. CDR1 LNHDA and CDR2 SQIVND come from the germline V gene (reference sequence). This CDR3 contains 14 residues.

The clonotype was recovered from a human donor with classical Hodgkin lymphoma. J is TRBJ1-4 and V is TRBV19; TRBD1 matches 9 bases. The sample consisted of peripheral blood mononuclear cells (PBMCs), taken before the second cycle of nivolumab. CDR3 residues: CASRDRGGNEKLFF. CDR3 DNA sequence: TGTGCCAGTAGGGACAGGGGAGGTAATGAAAAACTGTTTTTT.